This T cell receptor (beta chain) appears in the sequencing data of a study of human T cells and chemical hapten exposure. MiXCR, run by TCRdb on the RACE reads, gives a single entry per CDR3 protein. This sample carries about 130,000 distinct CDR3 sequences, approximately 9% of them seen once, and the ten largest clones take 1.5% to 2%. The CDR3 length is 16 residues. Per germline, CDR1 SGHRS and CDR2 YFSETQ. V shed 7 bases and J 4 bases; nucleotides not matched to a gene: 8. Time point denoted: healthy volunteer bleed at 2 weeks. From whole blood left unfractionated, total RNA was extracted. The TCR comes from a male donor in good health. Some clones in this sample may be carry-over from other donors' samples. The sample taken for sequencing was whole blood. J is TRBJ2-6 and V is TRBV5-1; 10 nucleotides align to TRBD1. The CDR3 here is CASFSDRGQGANVLTF. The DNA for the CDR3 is TGCGCCAGCTTCAGCGACAGGGGGCAAGGGGCCAACGTCCTGACTTTC.